These 20 T cell receptor beta chains were sequenced from one sample in a study of T cell responses to AZD1222 COVID-19 vaccine. The table came from immunoSEQ multiplex PCR; TCRdb's copy has only in-frame clones and leaves some out. This sample has over 100,000 clones, with around 90% found just once. Sequencing was performed on peripheral blood, taken 28 days after the second AZD1222 dose. These receptors were collected from an adult who received the AZD1222 COVID-19 vaccine.

J is TRBJ1-2 and V is TRBV6-5; no firm D call. Trimming took off 1 base at V and 2 bases at J, with 11 bases between the two ends. CDR3 size: 15 residues. Per the germline V gene, CDR1 is MNHEY and CDR2 is SVGAGI. Written as DNA, the CDR3 is TGTGCCAGCAGTTACTATGGGATAGCGAACTATGGCTACACCTTC. The encoded protein is CASSYYGIANYGYTF.

The chain combines TRBV7-7 with TRBJ2-1, with 8 positions matching TRBD1. In germline, CDR1 is SSHAT, CDR2 FNYEAQ (reference sequence). The CDR3 loop spans 13 amino acids. V lost 5 bases to trimming and J lost 6 bases; unmatched junction nucleotides: 3. CDR3 residues: CASSLGTGNEQFF. As DNA, the CDR3 is TGTGCCAGCAGCCTAGGGACAGGCAATGAGCAGTTCTTC.

The chain combines TRBV6-1 with TRBJ1-6, with D unresolved. Trimming removed 3 bases from V and 10 bases from J, with 10 bases in between. This CDR3 region has 13 residues. Germline V CDR1 and CDR2: MNHNS, SASEGT. The CDR3 spells CASSDNPQSPLHF. Written as DNA, the CDR3 is TGTGCCAGCAGTGACAACCCGCAGTCACCCCTCCACTTT.

The chain joins TRBV3-1 (or the pseudogene TRBV3-2) to TRBJ2-2; 10 nucleotides align to TRBD1. V was clipped by 5 bases and J by 0 bases; unmatched bases: 3. The germline V gene encodes CDR1 LGHDT and CDR2 YNNKEL (reference sequence). The CDR3 sequence is 16 residues long. CDR3 DNA sequence: TGTGCCAGCAGCTACGGGACAGGGGCGAACACCGGGGAGCTGTTTTTT. Protein product: CASSYGTGANTGELFF.

The J gene is TRBJ2-3, the V gene TRBV7-2; a weak D match, TRBD1 (6 bases). The CDR3 has 15 amino acids. The germline V and J ends were trimmed by 5 bases and 4 bases, with 16 bases remaining between them. Germline CDR1 reads SGHTA; CDR2 reads FQGNSA. This CDR3 is CASSPPSAGADTQYF. Here the CDR3 DNA reads TGTGCCAGCAGCCCCCCGTCGGCAGGGGCAGATACGCAGTATTTT.

V is TRBV2 and J is TRBJ2-3, with 12 nucleotides matching TRBD2. The germline V gene has CDR1 SNHLY and CDR2 FYNNEI. The CDR3 spans 15 residues. The junction had 4 bases not matched to a gene; V was cut back by 6 bases and J by 3 bases. CDR3 bases: TGTGCCAGCAGGGAGACTAGCGGGGGAACAGATACGCAGTATTTT. It yields the protein CASRETSGGTDTQYF.

Concerning this clone: This CDR3 fails to terminate in the conserved phenylalanine or tryptophan, so it likely reflects a read error. The limits of the CDR3 on the DNA are not certain, so only TCRdb's listed CDR3 is given. V usage is TRBV28 and J usage is TRBJ2-7; TRBD1 is the table's D call and was not checked against the DNA. From germline, CDR1 is MDHEN and CDR2 SYDVKM. Ends included, the CDR3 has 16 residues. This CDR3 is CASSLSVGTGSKYVSI.

On this clone: This CDR3 is also generated by other DNA sequences in the sample. The V gene is TRBV5-1, the J gene TRBJ1-1; 7 positions agree with TRBD1. Germline V lookup: CDR1 SGHRS, CDR2 YFSETQ. V shed 5 bases and J 3 bases; nucleotides not matched to a gene: 4. CDR3 length: 13 residues. CDR3 DNA sequence: TGCGCCAGCAGTCCCAGGGGGGACACTGAAGCTTTCTTT. As protein: CASSPRGDTEAFF.

V and J are TRBV30 and TRBJ1-4, with a tentative D call TRBD1 (6 bases). From germline, CDR1 is GTSNPN and CDR2 SVGIG (reference sequence). CDR3 size: 13 residues. V lost 4 bases, J lost 3 bases, and 9 bases lay in between. The CDR3 region has the DNA TGTGCCTGGAACAGGGACCCTAATGAAAAACTGTTTTTT. This sequence encodes CAWNRDPNEKLFF.

J is TRBJ1-2 and V is TRBV12-3 or TRBV12-4; unclear D gene. The CDR3 totals 10 residues. The V and J ends lost 8 bases and 4 bases respectively, with 5 bases between them. CDR3 protein: CASGSYGYTF. The CDR3 DNA reads as TGTGCCAGCGGGTCCTATGGCTACACCTTC.

This chain connects TRBV6-5 to TRBJ1-2; D is ambiguous. Trimming cost V 0 bases and J 4 bases, with 9 bases left between them. The CDR3 runs to 14 residues. Germline CDR1 and CDR2: MNHEY and SVGAGI. In DNA, the CDR3 is TGTGCCAGCAGTTACTCTAGCGGGCTCTATGGCTACACCTTC. This gives the protein CASSYSSGLYGYTF.

This rearrangement joins TRBV19 to TRBJ2-4; 8 nucleotides line up with TRBD1. The CDR3 totals 17 residues. Germline V CDR1 and CDR2: LNHDA, SQIVND (reference sequence). The junction had 15 bases not matched to a gene; V was cut back by 3 bases and J by 8 bases. The chain's CDR3 is CASSIGPLGQGAYIQYF. For the CDR3, the DNA is TGTGCCAGTAGTATCGGGCCCCTGGGGCAGGGGGCCTACATTCAGTACTTC. The full variable domain, with the rest looked up from reference TRBV19 and TRBJ2-4, is DGGITQSPKYLFRKEGQNVTLSCEQNLNHDAMYWYRQDPGQGLRLIYYSQIVNDFQKGDIAEGYSVSREKKESFPLTVTSAQKNPTAFYLCASSIGPLGQGAYIQYFGAGTRLSVL.

This chain links TRBV12-3 or TRBV12-4 with TRBJ1-2; 7 nucleotides match TRBD1. This CDR3 contains 13 residues. The ends lost 3 bases at V and 7 bases at J; junction bases unmatched: 5. The CDR3 nucleotides are TGTGCCAGCAGTTTTGGGACAGAGACTGGCTACACCTTC. Its translation is CASSFGTETGYTF.

This rearrangement joins TRBV5-5 to TRBJ2-1; D is perhaps TRBD1 (5 bases). The CDR3 has 14 residues. Deletions cut 0 bases from V and 6 bases from J, with 10 bases between. Germline values: CDR1 SGHKS, CDR2 YYEKEE (reference sequence). In DNA form, the CDR3 reads TGTGCCAGCAGCTTGGGGGGCCCTGCCAATGAGCAGTTCTTC. It specifies CASSLGGPANEQFF.

The genes are TRBV28 and TRBJ1-1; no clear D. Germline V lookup: CDR1 MDHEN, CDR2 SYDVKM. The CDR3 length is 13 residues. The V end was cut by 7 bases, the J end by 6 bases, with 15 bases between. CDR3 bases: TGTGCCAGCATCTCCGGAGGGATTGCTGAAGCTTTCTTT. Encoded protein: CASISGGIAEAFF.

The genes are TRBV7-3 and TRBJ1-6; D is uncertain. The germline V and J ends were trimmed by 0 bases and 8 bases, with 5 bases remaining between them. CDR1 and CDR2 (germline): SGHTA, FQGTGA. CDR3 length: 13 amino acids. The CDR3 loop is CASSLTADSPLHF. The CDR3 DNA sequence: TGTGCCAGCAGCTTAACGGCGGATTCACCCCTCCACTTT.

The chain joins TRBV27 to TRBJ2-2; 7 nucleotides agree with TRBD1. J lost 6 bases, V lost 2 bases, and 12 bases had no gene match. Germline CDR1 is MNHEY and CDR2 is SMNVEV (reference sequence). The CDR3 loop spans 17 amino acids. The CDR3 loop reads CASSLLRGTVPSGELFF. The CDR3, as DNA: TGTGCCAGCAGTTTACTCCGTGGGACAGTTCCCTCCGGGGAGCTGTTTTTT.

The chain recombines TRBV19 with TRBJ2-7; D might be TRBD1 (7 bases). With 3 bases removed from V and 2 bases from J, the gap between germline ends came to 11 bases. This CDR3 spans 14 amino acids. Germline lookup yields CDR1 LNHDA and CDR2 SQIVND (reference sequence). CDR3 loop: CASSMRDSPYEQYF. The CDR3, as DNA: TGTGCCAGTAGTATGCGGGACAGCCCCTACGAGCAGTACTTC.

This clone was seen a few times. The chain is built from TRBV4-2 and TRBJ1-2; the D gene is possibly TRBD1 (5 bases). The germline gives CDR1 LGHNA, CDR2 YNFKEQ. The CDR3 is 14 amino acids. V lost 1 base and J 6 bases, leaving 12 bases between the germline ends. The CDR3 reads CASSQGQVGDGYTF. The DNA of the CDR3 is TGTGCCAGCAGCCAAGGGCAGGTGGGGGATGGCTACACCTTC.

The V gene is TRBV19, the J gene TRBJ1-1, with no clear D. V dropped 3 bases and J dropped 4 bases, with 15 bases sitting between them. Germline values: CDR1 LNHDA, CDR2 SQIVND (reference sequence). CDR3 length: 15 amino acids. The CDR3 spells CASSINGVLGTEAFF. The CDR3 DNA follows: TGTGCCAGTAGTATCAACGGGGTTTTAGGCACTGAAGCTTTCTTT.